The T cell receptor (beta chain) under discussion was sequenced for a study of Graves' ophthalmopathy and Graves' hyperthyroidism. CDR3 length equals 13 residues. V lost 2 bases and J 3 bases, leaving 8 bases between the germline ends. RNA transcripts were the template, and TCR beta CDR3 regions were amplified from them. First-round RT-PCR with HTBI primers preceded a second-round multiplex PCR. TCRdb re-analysed the multiplex PCR reads in MiXCR, keeping a single row per CDR3 protein. The data show 600,000 to 650,000 distinct CDR3 sequences, about 20% seen once. This clonotype showed up many times. The material sequenced was peripheral blood. The chain has TRBV12-3 or TRBV12-4 and TRBJ2-7; D gene ambiguous. This clonotype originated in a woman aged 18-29 years with stable Graves' hyperthyroidism. Some clones in this sample may be carry-over from other donors' samples. The CDR3 DNA reads as TGTGCCAGCAGTTTAATGTCCAGCTACGAGCAGTACTTC. Translated: CASSLMSSYEQYF.